The entry below gives a single TCR beta chain sequence along with its context. This entry is derived from a study of blood T cell repertoires in COVID-19. Overall study context: PBMCs, B-cell-depleted T cells, or T cells provided the cDNA or gDNA that made up the material.

The CDR3 is 15 residues long. The V end was cut by 4 bases, the J end by 7 bases, with 16 bases between. The germline V gene encodes CDR1 MGHRA and CDR2 YSYEKL. Those enrolled, adults aged about 18 to 89 years, came from about two dozen US areas. Participant-reported clinical history was the basis for cohort assignment. Method: immunoSEQ multiplex PCR; TCRdb's copy keeps in-frame clones and lacks some. Of about 270,000 clones in the sample, around 88% are singletons; the top ten hold 1% to 1.5%. The chain carries TRBV4-1 and TRBJ2-2; D might be TRBD1 (6 bases). Material for sequencing was PBMCs or T cells enriched from blood (not recorded which). The source of this sequence is a woman aged 40 to 49 with acute COVID-19. The CDR3 here is CASSPLSQGVGELFF. CDR3 nucleotide sequence: TGCGCCAGCAGCCCCCTTTCACAGGGTGTCGGGGAGCTGTTTTTT.